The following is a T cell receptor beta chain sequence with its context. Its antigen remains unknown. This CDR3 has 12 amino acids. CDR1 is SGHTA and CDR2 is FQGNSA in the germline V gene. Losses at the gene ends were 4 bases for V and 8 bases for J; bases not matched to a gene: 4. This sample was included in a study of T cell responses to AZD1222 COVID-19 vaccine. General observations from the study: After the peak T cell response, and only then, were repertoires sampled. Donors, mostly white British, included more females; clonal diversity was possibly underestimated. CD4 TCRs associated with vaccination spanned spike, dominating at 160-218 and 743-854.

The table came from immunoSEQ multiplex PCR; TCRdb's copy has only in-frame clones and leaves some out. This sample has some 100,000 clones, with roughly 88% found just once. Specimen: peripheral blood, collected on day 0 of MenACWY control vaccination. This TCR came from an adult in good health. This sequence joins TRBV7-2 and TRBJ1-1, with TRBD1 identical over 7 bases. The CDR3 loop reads CASSSPDREAFF. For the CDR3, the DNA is TGTGCCAGCAGCTCCCCGGACAGGGAAGCTTTCTTT. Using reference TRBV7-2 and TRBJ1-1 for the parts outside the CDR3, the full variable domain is GAGVSQSPSNKVTEKGKDVELRCDPISGHTALYWYRQSLGQGLEFLIYFQGNSAPDKSGLPSDRFSAERTGGSVSTLTIQRTQQEDSAVYLCASSSPDREAFFGQGTRLTVV.